This T cell receptor beta chain is from a study of post-analysis software for immune sequencing data. Study-level background: Included courses were relapsing-remitting and secondary progressive multiple sclerosis; progressive-relapsing multiple sclerosis was also included.

As for this clonotype: No antigen is known for it.

Broader study findings: F measure clustering grouped samples strongly by preparation batch. A significant reduction in normalized Chao1 diversity was observed in multiple sclerosis patients versus controls. When patients were compared with controls, about five TRBV segments were more frequent, TRBV5-6, TRBV5-1 and TRBV20-1 among them.

Germline CDR1 SGHRS, CDR2 YFSETQ. The CDR3 loop spans 12 amino acids. Incorporated into the TCR beta cDNA libraries were unique molecular identifiers, which served to reduce PCR and sequencing biases. Each sample of about 0.95 to 11 million input T cells yielded approximately 500,000 cDNA molecules, so each molecule approximated one T cell. One entry per CDR3 protein, called by TCRdb with MiXCR from the PCR reads. The profile covers approximately 400,000 distinct CDR3 sequences, with around 37% appearing a single time and over 10% taken by the ten largest. The chain carries TRBV5-1 and TRBJ2-7; no clear D. TRBJ2-5 matches the DNA end more closely, so the J call is doubtful. This clonotype was obtained from a girl aged 5-17 years with multiple sclerosis. The sequencing input was blood. The DNA of the CDR3 is TGCGCCAGCAGCGGCACCCAAGAGACCCAGTACTTC. Its translation is CASSGTQETQYF.